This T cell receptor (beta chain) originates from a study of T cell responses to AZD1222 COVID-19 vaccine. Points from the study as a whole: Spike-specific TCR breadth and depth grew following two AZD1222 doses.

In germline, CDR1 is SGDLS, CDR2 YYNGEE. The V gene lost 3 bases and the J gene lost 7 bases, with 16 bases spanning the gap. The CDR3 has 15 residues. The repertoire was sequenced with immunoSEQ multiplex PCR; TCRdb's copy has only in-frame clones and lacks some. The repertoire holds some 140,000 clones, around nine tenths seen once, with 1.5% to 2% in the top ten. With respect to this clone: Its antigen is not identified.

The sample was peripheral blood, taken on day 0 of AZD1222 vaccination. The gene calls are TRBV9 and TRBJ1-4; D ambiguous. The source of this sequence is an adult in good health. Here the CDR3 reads CASSEGPTLPEKLFF. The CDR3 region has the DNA TGTGCCAGCAGCGAGGGCCCAACTCTGCCTGAAAAACTGTTTTTT.